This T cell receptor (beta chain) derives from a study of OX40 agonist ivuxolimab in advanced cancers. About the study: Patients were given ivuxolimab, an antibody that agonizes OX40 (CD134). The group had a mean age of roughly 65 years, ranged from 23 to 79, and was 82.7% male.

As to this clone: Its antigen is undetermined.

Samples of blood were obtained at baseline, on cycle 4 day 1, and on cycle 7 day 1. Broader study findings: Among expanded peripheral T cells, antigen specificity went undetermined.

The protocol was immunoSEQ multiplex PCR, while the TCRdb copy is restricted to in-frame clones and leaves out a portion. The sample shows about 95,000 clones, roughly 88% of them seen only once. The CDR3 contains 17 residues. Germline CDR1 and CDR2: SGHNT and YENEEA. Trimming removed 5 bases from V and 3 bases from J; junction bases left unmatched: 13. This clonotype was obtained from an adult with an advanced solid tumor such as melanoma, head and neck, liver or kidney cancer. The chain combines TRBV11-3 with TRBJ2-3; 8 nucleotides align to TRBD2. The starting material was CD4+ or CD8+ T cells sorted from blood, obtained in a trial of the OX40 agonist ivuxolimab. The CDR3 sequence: CASSPYERERDTDTQYF. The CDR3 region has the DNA TGTGCCAGCAGCCCCTACGAGCGGGAGAGGGATACAGATACGCAGTATTTT.